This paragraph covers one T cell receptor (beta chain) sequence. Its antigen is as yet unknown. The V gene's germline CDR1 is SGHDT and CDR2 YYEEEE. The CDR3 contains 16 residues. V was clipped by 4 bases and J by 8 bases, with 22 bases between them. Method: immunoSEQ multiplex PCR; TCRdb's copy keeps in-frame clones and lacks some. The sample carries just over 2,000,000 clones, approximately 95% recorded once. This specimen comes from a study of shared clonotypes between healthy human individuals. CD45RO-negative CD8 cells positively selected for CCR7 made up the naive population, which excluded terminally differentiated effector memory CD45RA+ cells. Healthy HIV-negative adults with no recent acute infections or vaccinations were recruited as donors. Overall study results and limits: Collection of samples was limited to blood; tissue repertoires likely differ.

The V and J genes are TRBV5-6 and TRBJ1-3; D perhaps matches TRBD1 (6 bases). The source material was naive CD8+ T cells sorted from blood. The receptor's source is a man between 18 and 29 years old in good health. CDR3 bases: TGTGCCAGCAGCGAAAAAAGGGACACCCTCGGAGACACCATATATTTT. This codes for CASSEKRDTLGDTIYF. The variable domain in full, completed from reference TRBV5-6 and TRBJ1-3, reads DAGVTQSPTHLIKTRGQQVTLRCSPKSGHDTVSWYQQALGQGPQFIFQYYEEEERQRGNFPDRFSGHQFPNYSSELNVNALLLGDSALYLCASSEKRDTLGDTIYFGEGSWLTVV.